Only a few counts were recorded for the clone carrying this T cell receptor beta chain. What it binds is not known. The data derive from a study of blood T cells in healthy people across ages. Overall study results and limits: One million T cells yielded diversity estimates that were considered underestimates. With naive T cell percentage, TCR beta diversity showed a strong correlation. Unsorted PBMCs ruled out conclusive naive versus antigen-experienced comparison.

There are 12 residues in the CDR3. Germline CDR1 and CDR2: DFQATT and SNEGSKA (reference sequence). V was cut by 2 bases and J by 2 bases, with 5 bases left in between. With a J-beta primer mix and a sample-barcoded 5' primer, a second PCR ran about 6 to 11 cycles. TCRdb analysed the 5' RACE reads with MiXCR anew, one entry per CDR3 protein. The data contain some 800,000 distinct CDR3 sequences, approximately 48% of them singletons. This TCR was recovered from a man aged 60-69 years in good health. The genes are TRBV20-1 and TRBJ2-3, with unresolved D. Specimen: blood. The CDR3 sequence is CSARPYTDTQYF. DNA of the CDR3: TGCAGTGCTAGACCCTACACAGATACGCAGTATTTT.